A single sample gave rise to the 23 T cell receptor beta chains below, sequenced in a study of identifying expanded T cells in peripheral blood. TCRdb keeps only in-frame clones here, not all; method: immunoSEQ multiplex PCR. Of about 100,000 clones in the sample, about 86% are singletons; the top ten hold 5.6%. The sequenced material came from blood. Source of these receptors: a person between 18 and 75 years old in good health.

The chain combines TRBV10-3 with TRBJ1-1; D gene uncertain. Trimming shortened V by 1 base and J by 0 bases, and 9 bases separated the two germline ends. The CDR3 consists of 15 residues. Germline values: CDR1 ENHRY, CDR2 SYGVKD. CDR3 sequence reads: CAISEYEEVNTEAFF. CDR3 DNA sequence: TGTGCCATCAGTGAGTACGAGGAGGTGAACACTGAAGCTTTCTTT.

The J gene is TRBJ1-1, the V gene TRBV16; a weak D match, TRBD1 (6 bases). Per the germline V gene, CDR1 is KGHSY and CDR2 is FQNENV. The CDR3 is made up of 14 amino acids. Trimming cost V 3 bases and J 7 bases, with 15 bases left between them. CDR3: CASSHPTGRYEAFF. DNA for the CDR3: TGTGCCAGCAGCCACCCGACAGGCCGATATGAAGCTTTCTTT. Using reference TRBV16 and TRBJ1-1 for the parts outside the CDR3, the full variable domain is GEEVAQTPKHLVRGEGQKAKLYCAPIKGHSYVFWYQQVLKNEFKFLISFQNENVFDETGMPKERFSAKCLPNSPCSLEIQATKLEDSAVYFCASSHPTGRYEAFFGQGTRLTVV.

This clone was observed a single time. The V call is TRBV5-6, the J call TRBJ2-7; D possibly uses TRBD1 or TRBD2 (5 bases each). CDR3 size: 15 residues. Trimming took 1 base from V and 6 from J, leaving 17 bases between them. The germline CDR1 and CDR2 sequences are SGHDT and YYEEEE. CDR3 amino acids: CASSLPGPGWLEQYF. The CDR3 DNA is TGTGCCAGCAGCTTGCCAGGGCCGGGATGGCTCGAGCAGTACTTC.

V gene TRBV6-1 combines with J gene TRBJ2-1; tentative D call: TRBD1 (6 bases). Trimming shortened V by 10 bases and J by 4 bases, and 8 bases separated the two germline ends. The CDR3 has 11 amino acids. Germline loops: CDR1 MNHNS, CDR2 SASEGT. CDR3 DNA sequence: TGTGCCACCGACAGGTACAATGAGCAGTTCTTC. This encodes CATDRYNEQFF.

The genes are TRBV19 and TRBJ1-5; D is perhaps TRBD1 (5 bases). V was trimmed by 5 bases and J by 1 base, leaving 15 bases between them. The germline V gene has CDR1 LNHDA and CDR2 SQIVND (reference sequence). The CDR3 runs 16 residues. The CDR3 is CASSPRDSASNQPQHF. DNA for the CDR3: TGTGCCAGTAGTCCCCGCGACAGCGCGAGCAATCAGCCCCAGCATTTT.

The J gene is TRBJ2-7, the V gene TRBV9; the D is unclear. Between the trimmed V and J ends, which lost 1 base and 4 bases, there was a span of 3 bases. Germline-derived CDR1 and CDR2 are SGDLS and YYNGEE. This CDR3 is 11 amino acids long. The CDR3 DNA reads TGTGCCAGCAGCGTAATTTACGAGCAGTACTTC. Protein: CASSVIYEQYF.

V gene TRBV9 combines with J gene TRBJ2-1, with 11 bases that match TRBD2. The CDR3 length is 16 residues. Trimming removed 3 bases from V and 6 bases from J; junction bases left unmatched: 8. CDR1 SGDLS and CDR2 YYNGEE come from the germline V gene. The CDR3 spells CASSELAGDSVNEQFF. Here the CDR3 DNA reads TGTGCCAGCAGCGAACTAGCGGGGGATAGCGTCAATGAGCAGTTCTTC.

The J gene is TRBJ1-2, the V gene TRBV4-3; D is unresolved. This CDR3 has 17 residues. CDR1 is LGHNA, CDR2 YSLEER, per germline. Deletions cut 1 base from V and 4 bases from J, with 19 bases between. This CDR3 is CASSQGSALGNLYGYTF. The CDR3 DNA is TGCGCCAGCAGCCAAGGCTCGGCTTTGGGGAACCTCTATGGCTACACCTTC.

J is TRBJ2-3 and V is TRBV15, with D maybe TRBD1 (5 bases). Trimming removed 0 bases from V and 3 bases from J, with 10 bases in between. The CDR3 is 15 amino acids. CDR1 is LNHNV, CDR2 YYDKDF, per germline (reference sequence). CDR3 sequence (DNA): TGTGCCACCAGCAGAGATATAGGGGAAACAGATACGCAGTATTTT. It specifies CATSRDIGETDTQYF. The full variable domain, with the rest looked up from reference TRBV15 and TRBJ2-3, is DAMVIQNPRYQVTQFGKPVTLSCSQTLNHNVMYWYQQKSSQAPKLLFHYYDKDFNNEADTPDNFQSRRPNTSFCFLDIRSPGLGDTAMYLCATSRDIGETDTQYFGPGTRLTVL.

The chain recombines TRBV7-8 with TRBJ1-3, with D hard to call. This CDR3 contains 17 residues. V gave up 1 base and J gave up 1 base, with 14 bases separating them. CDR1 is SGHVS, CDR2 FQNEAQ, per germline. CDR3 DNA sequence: TGTGCCAGCAGCTTAGGGGTTGGTCGAGGGTCTGGAAACACCATATATTTT. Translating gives CASSLGVGRGSGNTIYF. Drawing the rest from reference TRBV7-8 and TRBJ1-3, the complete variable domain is GAGVSQSPRYKVAKRGQDVALRCDPISGHVSLFWYQQALGQGPEFLTYFQNEAQLDKSGLPSDRFFAERPEGSVSTLKIQRTQQEDSAVYLCASSLGVGRGSGNTIYFGEGSWLTVV.

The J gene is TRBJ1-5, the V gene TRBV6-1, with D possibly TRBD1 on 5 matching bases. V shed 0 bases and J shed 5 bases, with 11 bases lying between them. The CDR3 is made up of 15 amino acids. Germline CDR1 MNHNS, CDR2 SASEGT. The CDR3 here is CASSEARGYHQPQHF. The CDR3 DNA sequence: TGTGCCAGCAGTGAAGCGCGGGGGTACCATCAGCCCCAGCATTTT.

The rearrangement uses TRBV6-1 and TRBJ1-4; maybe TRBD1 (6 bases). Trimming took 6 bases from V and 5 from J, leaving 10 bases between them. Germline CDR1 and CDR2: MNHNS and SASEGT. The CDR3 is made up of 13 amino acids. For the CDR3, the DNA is TGTGCCAGCAGCGAAACAGGGAATGAAAAACTGTTTTTT. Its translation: CASSETGNEKLFF.

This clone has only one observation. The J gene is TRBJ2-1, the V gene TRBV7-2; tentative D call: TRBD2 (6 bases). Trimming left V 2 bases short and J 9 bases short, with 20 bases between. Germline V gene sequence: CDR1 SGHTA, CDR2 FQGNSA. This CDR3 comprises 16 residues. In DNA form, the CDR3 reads TGTGCCAGCAGCTTAAGCCCCCTGGCGGGGCAAACTGAGCAGTTCTTC. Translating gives CASSLSPLAGQTEQFF.

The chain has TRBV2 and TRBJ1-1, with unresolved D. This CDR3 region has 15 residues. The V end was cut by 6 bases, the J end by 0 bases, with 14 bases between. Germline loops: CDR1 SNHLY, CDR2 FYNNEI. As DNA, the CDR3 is TGTGCCAGCAGGTTGGCACAGCACATGAACACTGAAGCTTTCTTT. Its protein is CASRLAQHMNTEAFF.

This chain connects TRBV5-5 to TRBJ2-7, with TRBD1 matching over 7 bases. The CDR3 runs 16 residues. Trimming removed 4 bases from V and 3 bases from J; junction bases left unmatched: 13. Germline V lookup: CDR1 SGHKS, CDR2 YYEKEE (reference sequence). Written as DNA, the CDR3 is TGTGCCAGCAGCACCACGACAGGGCTCGGTGGCTACGAGCAGTACTTC. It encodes CASSTTTGLGGYEQYF.

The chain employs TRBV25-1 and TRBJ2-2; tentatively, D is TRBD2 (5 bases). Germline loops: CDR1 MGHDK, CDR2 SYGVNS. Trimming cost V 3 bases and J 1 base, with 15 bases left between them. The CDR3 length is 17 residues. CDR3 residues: CASSEEVGAENTGELFF. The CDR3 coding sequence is TGTGCCAGCAGTGAGGAGGTCGGTGCGGAGAACACCGGGGAGCTGTTTTTT.

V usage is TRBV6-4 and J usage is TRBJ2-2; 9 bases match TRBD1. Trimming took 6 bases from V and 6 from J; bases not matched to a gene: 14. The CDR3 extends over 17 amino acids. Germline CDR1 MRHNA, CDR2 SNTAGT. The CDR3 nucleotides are TGTGCCAGCAGCACCAATTTCGGGACAGGGTTATCCGGGGAGCTGTTTTTT. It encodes CASSTNFGTGLSGELFF.

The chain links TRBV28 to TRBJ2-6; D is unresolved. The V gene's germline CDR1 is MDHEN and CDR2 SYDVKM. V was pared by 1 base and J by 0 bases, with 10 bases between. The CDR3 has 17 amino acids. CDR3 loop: CASSLYPQASGANVLTF. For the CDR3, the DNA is TGTGCCAGCAGTTTATACCCCCAGGCCTCTGGGGCCAACGTCCTGACTTTC.

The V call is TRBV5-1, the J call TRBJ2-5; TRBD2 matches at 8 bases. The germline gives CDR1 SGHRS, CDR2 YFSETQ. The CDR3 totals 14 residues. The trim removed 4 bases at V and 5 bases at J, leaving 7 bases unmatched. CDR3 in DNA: TGCGCCAGCAGCCTAGGACTAGCTCGTGAGACCCAGTACTTC. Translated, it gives CASSLGLARETQYF.

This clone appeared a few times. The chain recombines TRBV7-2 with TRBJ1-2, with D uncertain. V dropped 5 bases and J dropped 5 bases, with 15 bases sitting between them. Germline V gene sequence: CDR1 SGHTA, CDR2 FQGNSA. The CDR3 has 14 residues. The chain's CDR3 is CASSATGGWYGYTF. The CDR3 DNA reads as TGTGCCAGCAGCGCCACGGGAGGCTGGTATGGCTACACCTTC.

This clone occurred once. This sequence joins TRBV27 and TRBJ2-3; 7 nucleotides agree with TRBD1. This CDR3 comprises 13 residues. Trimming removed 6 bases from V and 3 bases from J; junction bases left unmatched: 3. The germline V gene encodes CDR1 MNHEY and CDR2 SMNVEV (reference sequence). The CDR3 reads CASRRQGTDTQYF. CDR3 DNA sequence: TGTGCCAGCAGGAGACAGGGAACAGATACGCAGTATTTT.

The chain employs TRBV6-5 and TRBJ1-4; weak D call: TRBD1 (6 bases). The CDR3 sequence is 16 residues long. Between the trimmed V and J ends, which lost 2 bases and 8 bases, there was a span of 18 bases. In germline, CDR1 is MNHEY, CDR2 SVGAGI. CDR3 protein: CASSYHLSGAREKLFF. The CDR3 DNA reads TGTGCCAGCAGTTACCACCTTTCGGGGGCGAGAGAAAAACTGTTTTTT.

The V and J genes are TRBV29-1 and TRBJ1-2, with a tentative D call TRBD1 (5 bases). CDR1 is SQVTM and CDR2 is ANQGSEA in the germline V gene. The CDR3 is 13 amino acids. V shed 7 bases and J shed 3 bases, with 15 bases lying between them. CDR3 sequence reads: CSAPNRDDYGYTF. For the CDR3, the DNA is TGCAGCGCGCCAAACCGGGACGACTATGGCTACACCTTC.